These 2 T cell receptor beta chains share one sample of origin, sequenced in a study of identical twins. One entry per CDR3 protein results from TCRdb running MiXCR on the 5' RACE reads. This table has 640,000 or so distinct CDR3 sequences, around 6% appearing once. The sequenced sample consisted of naive T cells sorted from blood. The receptors here all came from a man between 18 and 35 years old in good health.

A few counts support this clonotype. This chain links TRBV4-3 with TRBJ2-5; 16 bases are shared with TRBD2. From germline, CDR1 is LGHNA and CDR2 YSLEER. Losses at the gene ends were 4 bases for V and 7 bases for J; bases not matched to a gene: 6. The CDR3 consists of 16 residues. The CDR3 sequence is CASSRGTSGRDVTQYF. The CDR3, as DNA: TGCGCCAGCAGCCGCGGGACTAGCGGGAGGGACGTGACCCAGTACTTC.

This clonotype was picked up many times. The chain joins TRBV15 to TRBJ1-5; D is uncertain. Trimming shortened V by 0 bases and J by 6 bases, and 9 bases separated the two germline ends. The CDR3 loop spans 14 amino acids. Germline CDR1 is LNHNV and CDR2 is YYDKDF (reference sequence). The CDR3 spells CATSRDGGLQPQHF. The CDR3 bases are TGTGCCACCAGCAGAGACGGAGGGCTTCAGCCCCAGCATTTT.